A selection of T cell receptor beta chains follows, all from one sample in a study of blood T cell repertoires in COVID-19. Some clones are missing from TCRdb's copy, which holds only in-frame ones; the method was immunoSEQ multiplex PCR. The data show about 58,000 clones, more than 85% seen once. The specimen was peripheral blood. The receptors derive from a woman in her 70s with active COVID-19. CDR3s include the opening cysteine and the closing phenylalanine or tryptophan. Each record gives: clone size, D gene, J gene, V gene, CDR3 DNA, CDR3 protein. D genes are given only for firm matches. The listing skips clone size in some rows; elsewhere it reads once, few, many or a size class.

>NA|NA|TRBJ2-2|TRBV28
TGTGCCAGCAGTTTCATTTTCACGGGAGTGCCGGTTCTTGGGGAGCTGTTTTTT
CASSFIFTGVPVLGELFF
>NA|TRBD1|TRBJ1-1|TRBV5-1
TGCGCCACCCAAGACAGGGTAAACGGGCAAGCTTTCTTT
CATQDRVNGQAFF
>NA|NA|TRBJ2-3|TRBV10-1
TGCGCCAGCAGTGAGTCCGGCACAGATACGCAGTATTTT
CASSESGTDTQYF
>NA|NA|TRBJ1-6|TRBV10-2
TGCGCCAGCAGTGAGCTACACCCCGGGGAATCCTATAATTCACCCCTCCACTTT
CASSELHPGESYNSPLHF
>NA|TRBD2|TRBJ2-1|TRBV2
TGTGCCACCCCACAGAGCGGGAGTGTTTACAATGAGCAGTTCTTC
CATPQSGSVYNEQFF
>NA|TRBD2|TRBJ2-3|TRBV5-6
TGTGCCAGCAGCTTAACAGGGCGGGAGGGCCGGGGCACAGATACGCAGTATTTT
CASSLTGREGRGTDTQYF
>NA|TRBD2|TRBJ2-3|TRBV28
TGTGCCAGCAGAGTAGCGGGAGTTTCAGATACGCAGTATTTT
CASRVAGVSDTQYF
>NA|TRBD2|TRBJ2-7|TRBV6-5
TGTGCCAGCAGTTACCAGGAGCGGGGGTACACCTACGAGCAGTACTTC
CASSYQERGYTYEQYF
>NA|TRBD1|TRBJ2-2|TRBV30
TGTGCCTGGAGTGGGGCCACAGGGGGCACCACCGGGGAGCTGTTTTTT
CAWSGATGGTTGELFF
>NA|TRBD2|TRBJ2-1|TRBV7-3
TGTGCCAGCAGCTTATCCCCCGGGACTAGAGACAATGAGCAGTTCTTC
CASSLSPGTRDNEQFF
>NA|TRBD1|TRBJ2-5|TRBV5-1
TGCGCCAGCACGACAGGGGTGTTGTCAGAGACCCAGTACTTC
CASTTGVLSETQYF
>NA|NA|TRBJ1-2|TRBV12-3/TRBV12-4
TGTGCCAGCAGTTTAAGGGGGTCCGCTACCTTC
CASSLRGSATF
>NA|NA|TRBJ1-4|TRBV28
TGTGCCAGCAGTTTAAGAGCGGGGACCTATGAAAAACTGTTTTTT
CASSLRAGTYEKLFF
>NA|TRBD1|TRBJ2-2|TRBV19
TGTGCCAGTAGGAGATTCGGGACAGGGGGCTTCACCGGGGAGCTGTTTTTT
CASRRFGTGGFTGELFF
>NA|TRBD1|TRBJ2-7|TRBV28
TGTGCCAGCAGTCCCGGGACAGGGGGGTCCGAGCAGTACTTC
CASSPGTGGSEQYF
>NA|TRBD1|TRBJ2-5|TRBV5-4
TGTGCCAGCAGCTTTGCGGACAGGGAGTACTTC
CASSFADREYF
>NA|NA|TRBJ1-5|TRBV19
TGTGCCAGTAGTATTCGGGGGAATGGTAATCAGCCCCAGCATTTT
CASSIRGNGNQPQHF
>NA|NA|TRBJ1-1|TRBV10-2
TGCGCCAGCAGTGAATCCCAGGGAAACACTGAAGCTTTCTTT
CASSESQGNTEAFF
>NA|NA|TRBJ2-5|TRBV5-1
TGCGCCAGCAGCTTGGCCTTACAGGGAGGGCGAGAGACCCAGTACTTC
CASSLALQGGRETQYF
>once|TRBD2|TRBJ2-1|TRBV6-5
TGTGCCAGCAGTTACGGGGGGGGAGTAAGAGAGCAGTTCTTC
CASSYGGGVREQFF
>NA|TRBD2|TRBJ2-5|TRBV3-1/TRBV3-2
TGTGCCAGCAGCCCCAGCGGGGGGGAAGAGACCCAGTACTTC
CASSPSGGEETQYF
>NA|NA|TRBJ2-7|TRBV5-1
TGCGCCAGCAGCTTGGCGGAGCGGGCAACCTACGAGCAGTACTTC
CASSLAERATYEQYF
>NA|NA|TRBJ1-1|TRBV27
TGTGCCAGCAGAAGGGGGGGGAGAGACACTGAAGCTTTCTTT
CASRRGGRDTEAFF
>NA|TRBD2|TRBJ2-2|TRBV2
TGTGCCAGCAGTGCATGGGGGCTTGGACTAGCGGGAGTTGTCGGGGAGCTGTTTTTT
CASSAWGLGLAGVVGELFF
>NA|NA|TRBJ1-6|TRBV16
TGTGCCAGCAGCCTGTCGTGGGGGCCCCAATCACCCCTCCACTTT
CASSLSWGPQSPLHF
>once|TRBD2|TRBJ2-3|TRBV28
TGTGCCAGCAGTTTATCCCCCCCTTCGGGAGGGGGGGAATATTTT
CASSLSPPSGGGEYF
>NA|TRBD2|TRBJ2-7|TRBV27
TGTGCCAGCAGACCCCTCGGCGGGAGAGGACACGAGCAGTACTTC
CASRPLGGRGHEQYF
>few|TRBD1|TRBJ1-1|TRBV7-9
TGTGCCAGCAGCTTGGGGACAGGACGGAACACTGAAGCTTTCTTT
CASSLGTGRNTEAFF
>NA|TRBD1|TRBJ1-2|TRBV5-1
TGCGCCAGCAGCGTCATACAGGGGGCGAACTATGGCTACACCTTC
CASSVIQGANYGYTF
>NA|NA|TRBJ2-1|TRBV28
TGTGCCAGCAGTTTCCGGGACTCAAGACGTGAGCAGTTCTTC
CASSFRDSRREQFF
>NA|NA|TRBJ2-5|TRBV3-1/TRBV3-2
TGTGCCAGCAGTCCGTCCCCGGAGACCCAGTACTTC
CASSPSPETQYF
>NA|NA|TRBJ1-5|TRBV30
TGTGCCTGGAACCCAGGAGGCAGCAATCAGCCCCAGCATTTT
CAWNPGGSNQPQHF
>NA|TRBD1|TRBJ1-1|TRBV28
TGTGCCAGCCCCCCGGGGCGGACAGGGACCACTGAAGCTTTCTTT
CASPPGRTGTTEAFF
>NA|TRBD2|TRBJ2-2|TRBV28
TGTGCCAGCAGTCCCCATCCCGGGACTAGCTACACCGGGGAGCTGTTTTTT
CASSPHPGTSYTGELFF
>NA|NA|TRBJ2-7|TRBV21-1
TGTGCCAGCAGCAAAAAACCACCTAGCATCGGCTACGAGCAGTACTTC
CASSKKPPSIGYEQYF
>once|TRBD2|TRBJ2-7|TRBV7-3
TGTGCCAGCAGCTTAAACGGCGGGAGGTCCTACGAGCAGTACTTC
CASSLNGGRSYEQYF
>once|NA|TRBJ2-5|TRBV30
TGTGCCCACAGTGGGGCGCAAGAGACCCAGTACTTC
CAHSGAQETQYF
>NA|NA|TRBJ2-1|TRBV25-1
TGTGCCAGCAGTAGGGGCGGAGGGTACAATGAGCAGTTCTTC
CASSRGGGYNEQFF
>NA|NA|TRBJ2-1|TRBV9
TGTGCCAGCAGCGTAGAGGGCGGACTCCTCCCCTACAATGAGCAGTTCTTC
CASSVEGGLLPYNEQFF
>NA|NA|TRBJ2-7|TRBV7-8
TGTGCCAGCAGCTTACTAGCGCCGAGCTCCTACGAGCAGTACTTC
CASSLLAPSSYEQYF
>once|NA|TRBJ2-1|TRBV5-1
TGCGCCAGCAGCTCCCGGGACATAACCTACAATGAGCAGTTCTTC
CASSSRDITYNEQFF
>once|TRBD1|TRBJ2-7|TRBV6-5
TGTGCCAGCAGTTACTCAACAGGGGTCGAGCAGTACTTC
CASSYSTGVEQYF
>NA|NA|TRBJ2-3|TRBV5-1
TGCGCCAGCAGCTTGCCTAGCTCCCCAGCAGATACGCAGTATTTT
CASSLPSSPADTQYF
>NA|TRBD2|TRBJ2-7|TRBV6-5
TGTGCCAGCAGCTGGACTAGCGGGAGCGTCCACGAGCAGTACTTC
CASSWTSGSVHEQYF
>NA|NA|TRBJ2-7|TRBV7-3
TGTGCCAGCAGCCCCCAGGGTGGCTACGAGCAGTACTTC
CASSPQGGYEQYF
>NA|NA|TRBJ1-3|TRBV4-1
TGCGCCAGCAGCCAAGATTCCCGGGGAAACACCATATATTTT
CASSQDSRGNTIYF
>NA|NA|TRBJ1-3|TRBV28
TGTGCCAGCAGTTTTCCAGGGGCCAACTCTGGAAACACCATATATTTT
CASSFPGANSGNTIYF
>NA|TRBD2|TRBJ2-3|TRBV24-1
TGTGCCACTGGAAAGCGGGAATGGGGCACAGATACGCAGTATTTT
CATGKREWGTDTQYF
>NA|TRBD1|TRBJ1-4|TRBV7-2
TGTGCCAGCAGCTATGGGGGCAGGGGGGATGAAAAACTGTTTTTT
CASSYGGRGDEKLFF
>NA|NA|TRBJ1-5|TRBV19
TGTGCCAGTAGTATAGATGACGGGGATGCGTATCAGCCCCAGCATTTT
CASSIDDGDAYQPQHF
>NA|TRBD2|TRBJ2-1|TRBV15
TGTGCCACCAGCAGGCGACTAGCAGGCAATGAGCAGTTCTTC
CATSRRLAGNEQFF
>NA|NA|TRBJ1-4|TRBV18
TGTGCCAGCCAGACTGGGGCTCTCAATGAAAAACTGTTTTTT
CASQTGALNEKLFF
>NA|NA|TRBJ1-1|TRBV6-5
TGTGCCAGCAGTTTCTCCCACGGGGCTGAAGCTTTCTTT
CASSFSHGAEAFF
>once|NA|TRBJ2-1|TRBV10-3
TGTGCCATCAGTGAGGGGTCCTTGCTAGCGTCTCTCTCCTACAATGAGCAGTTCTTC
CAISEGSLLASLSYNEQFF
>NA|TRBD2|TRBJ2-3|TRBV7-9
TGTGCCAGCAGCTTAGGTGGACTAGCGGGAGGGCTAGATACGCAGTATTTT
CASSLGGLAGGLDTQYF
>NA|NA|TRBJ2-7|TRBV11-1
TGTGCCAGCAGCCTCAACAGTCACTCCTACGAGCAGTACTTC
CASSLNSHSYEQYF
>once|TRBD2|TRBJ2-3|TRBV6-1
TGTGCCAGCAGTAAAGGGACTAGCGGGAGGGCTGCAGATACGCAGTATTTT
CASSKGTSGRAADTQYF
>NA|TRBD1|TRBJ1-4|TRBV15
TGTGCCACCAGCGTCGCCGGGACAGGGGGGTGGAAACTGTTTTTT
CATSVAGTGGWKLFF
>NA|TRBD1|TRBJ2-3|TRBV19
TGTGCCAGTAGTATGGACAGGGGAGCAGATACGCAGTATTTT
CASSMDRGADTQYF